This TCR beta chain was sequenced for a study of blood T cell repertoires in COVID-19. J gave up 6 bases and V 0 bases, and 4 bases lay outside the gene matches. Germline CDR1 reads MRHNA; CDR2 reads SNTAGT. The CDR3 totals 15 residues. Only one count was recorded for this clone. The data were produced by immunoSEQ multiplex PCR, yet TCRdb's version contains in-frame clones alone and is incomplete. The table has 150,000 to 200,000 clones, 83% seen once; the top ten hold over 1.5%. Sequencing was carried out using peripheral blood. The gene calls are TRBV6-4 and TRBJ2-1; 8 bases align to TRBD2. The origin of this receptor is a human donor in a cohort sampled during active COVID-19. The CDR3 spells CASSDSGGGLNEQFF. The CDR3 DNA is TGTGCCAGCAGTGACTCCGGGGGGGGCCTCAATGAGCAGTTCTTC.